This T cell receptor beta chain comes out of a study of cytomegalovirus exposure and HLA in healthy donors. As regards this clone: The antigen remains unidentified.

Between the trimmed V and J ends, which lost 5 bases and 0 bases, there was a span of 17 bases. This CDR3 spans 18 amino acids. Per the germline V gene, CDR1 is SGHTA and CDR2 is FQGNSA. The primer mix had 60 Vbeta and 13 Jbeta primers. TCRdb's table, derived via immunoSEQ multiplex PCR, lists solely in-frame clones and lacks some. Of 150,000 to 200,000 clones in the sample, approximately 80% are singletons; the top ten hold over 13%. General study findings and limits: The authors considered a cluster of highly shared sequence variants likely to be a sequencing artifact. The study put 150 to 200 TCR beta chains on its list as cytomegalovirus-associated.

Sequencing input: PBMCs. This sequence originates from a woman between 35 and 50 years old in good health and CMV-seronegative. The V gene is TRBV7-2, the J gene TRBJ2-6, with TRBD1 as a possible D gene (5 bases). CDR3 loop: CASSMGMTASSGANVLTF. The CDR3 DNA follows: TGTGCCAGCAGCATGGGTATGACAGCCTCCTCTGGGGCCAACGTCCTGACTTTC.